This T cell receptor beta chain was sequenced in a study of blood T cell repertoires in COVID-19 (dated by TCRdb to between 2020 and 2021). Regarding the complete study: The collaborator samples originated in the United States, Italy and Spain and spanned the acute and convalescent phases of COVID-19. The material from the prospective study consisted of cDNA or gDNA derived from T cells, B-cell-depleted T cells, or PBMCs. Subjects who had been exposed to COVID-19, were actively infected with it, or had recovered from it provided the deeply sampled blood TCRbeta repertoires that made up the dataset. The repertoires were released in a freely available public database meant as a resource for research on the immune response to SARS-CoV-2. The samples were drawn from two sources: the first 160 participants of the ongoing ImmuneRACE study, and fewer than 1,500 subjects contributed by 6 global collaborators. Nearly every sample came with metadata listing a de-identified subject ID, COVID-19 status, age in years and sex. Where HLA class I and class II types were available, the types were taken from metadata supplied by the sample provider, not from assay-based typing. The study at large found these results: The quantity of clinical and demographic metadata differed by source and by participant and was supplied without curation.

Whole blood was collected in K2EDTA tubes by collaborating institutions according to the institutions' own protocols. For TCRbeta analysis, collaborator samples were shipped as frozen whole blood, as isolated PBMCs, or as DNA extracted from either sample type. TCRbeta CDR3 regions were amplified from genomic DNA by means of the immunoSEQ Assay, a bias-controlled multiplex PCR. In the original analysis: Nucleated cell counts per sample were estimated from amplification of reference gene primers within the assay. To quantify the absolute abundance of each unique TCRbeta CDR3 rearrangement, sequence reads were collapsed and filtered. Productive Simpson clonality was computed per sample as the square root of Simpson's diversity index over productive rearrangements. Not all clones reach the TCRdb copy of this immuneACCESS table, which keeps in-frame sequences only. Checked studies attribute under half of the gap to unresolved V genes and leave the rest unexplained. V and J calls and clone size follow that table, whereas D and trimming were derived from the DNA. The sample table contains roughly 20,000 clones; only one count was recorded for around nine tenths of them. In total, the top ten clones hold 11% of the sample.

Regarding this clone: Its antigen has not been determined. Base qualities were left out, and no much larger clone turns up one base away.

From V the trimming removes 4 bases and from J it removes 1 base, while the gene matches leave 9 bases of the junction unaccounted for. From a lookup of the germline V gene, CDR1 and CDR2 are KGHSH and LQKENI. From cysteine to phenylalanine, the CDR3 is 16 amino acids long. The read is trimmed to its CDR3 DNA, 48 bases read in frame from base 1. This chain joins TRBV18 to TRBJ2-5; TRBD1 lines up with 7 middle nucleotides. The sample consisted of peripheral blood. The clonotype comes from a human donor in a cohort sampled during active COVID-19. CDR3 protein: CASSQVRDRRQETQYF. The sequenced DNA is TGTGCCAGCTCACAAGTCCGGGACAGACGCCAAGAGACCCAGTACTTC.